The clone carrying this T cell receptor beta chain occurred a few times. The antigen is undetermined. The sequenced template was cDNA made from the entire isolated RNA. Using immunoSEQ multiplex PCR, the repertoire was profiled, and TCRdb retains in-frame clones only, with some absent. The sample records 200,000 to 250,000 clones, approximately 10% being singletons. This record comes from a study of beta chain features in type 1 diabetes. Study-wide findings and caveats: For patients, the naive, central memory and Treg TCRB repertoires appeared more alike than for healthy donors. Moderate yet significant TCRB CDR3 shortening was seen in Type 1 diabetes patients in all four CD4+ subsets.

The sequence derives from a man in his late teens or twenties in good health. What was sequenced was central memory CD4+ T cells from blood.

The CDR3 region has the DNA TGCAGTGGGACAAATGAAGAGACCCAGTACTTC. Protein: CSGTNEETQYF. The gene calls are TRBV20-1 and TRBJ2-5; possibly TRBD1 for D (5 bases). There are 11 residues in the CDR3. Germline V gives CDR1 DFQATT, CDR2 SNEGSKA (reference sequence). Trimming left V 7 bases short and J 3 bases short, with 9 bases between.